Here is one TCR beta chain with its context. This record belongs to a study of shared clonotypes between healthy human individuals. Study context: The donors, a couple of women and a few men, were aged 18 to 49.

The CDR3 consists of 17 residues. Produced via immunoSEQ multiplex PCR; TCRdb's table is partial and in-frame only. The top ten hold approximately 12% of the sample, which has roughly 220,000 clones, under 80% seen once. Material: memory CD4+ T cells sorted from blood. As to subset: CD45RA-negative fraction. The genes are TRBV21-1 and TRBJ2-1; TRBD1 reflects the table's D call only, with no check against the DNA. TRBV21-1 is described as a pseudogene. The TCR originated in a man under 40 in good health. CDR3 coding DNA: TGTGCCAGCAGCACCTTGGGCCAGATCAGCTCCTACAATGAGCAGTTCTTC. It is translated as CASSTLGQISSYNEQFF.